The 7 T cell receptor beta chains listed next were all sequenced from one sample in a study of cytomegalovirus exposure and HLA in healthy donors. Vbeta (60) and Jbeta (13) primers were used in the PCR. Sequencing was performed with immunoSEQ multiplex PCR; in TCRdb, only in-frame clones are kept and a portion is missing. Altogether 60,000 to 85,000 clones are present, around two thirds being singletons, with the ten largest covering approximately 5%. The sequenced material came from PBMCs. The source of these receptors is a man between 60 and 75 years old in good health and CMV-seropositive.

V is TRBV7-9 and J is TRBJ2-7; 10 bases map to TRBD2. The CDR3 is 15 residues long. Per the germline V gene, CDR1 is SEHNR and CDR2 is FQNEAQ (reference sequence). V lost 0 bases and J lost 7; bases outside the gene matches: 6. CDR3 sequence (DNA): TGTGCCAGCAGCTTAGCTCCAGGTAGCGGGAGGGAGCAGTACTTC. It codes for CASSLAPGSGREQYF.

The chain employs TRBV19 and TRBJ2-7, with 11 bases matching TRBD1. The CDR3 spans 14 residues. J lost 5 bases, V lost 9 bases, and 9 bases had no gene match. Germline values: CDR1 LNHDA, CDR2 SQIVND (reference sequence). CDR3 protein: CASSYGQGANEQYF. Here the CDR3 DNA reads TGTGCCAGCTCGTACGGACAGGGGGCCAACGAGCAGTACTTC.

The chain is built from TRBV19 and TRBJ2-7; TRBD1 matches 9 bases. This CDR3 has 15 residues. V was clipped by 5 bases and J by 0 bases; unmatched bases: 5. Germline V lookup: CDR1 LNHDA, CDR2 SQIVND (reference sequence). The CDR3 nucleotides read TGTGCCAGTAGTTCGGGGACAGGGAGCTCCTACGAGCAGTACTTC. Protein product: CASSSGTGSSYEQYF.

The chain combines TRBV15 with TRBJ2-5, with 11 bases lining up with TRBD2. V was pared by 1 base and J by 5 bases, with 9 bases of the junction left unmatched. Germline CDR1 and CDR2: LNHNV and YYDKDF (reference sequence). The CDR3 has 17 amino acids. The CDR3 is CATSRGASGGPRETQYF. In DNA, the CDR3 is TGTGCCACCAGCAGAGGTGCTAGCGGGGGGCCGAGGGAGACCCAGTACTTC. Supplemented by reference TRBV15 and TRBJ2-5, the full variable domain reads DAMVIQNPRYQVTQFGKPVTLSCSQTLNHNVMYWYQQKSSQAPKLLFHYYDKDFNNEADTPDNFQSRRPNTSFCFLDIRSPGLGDTAMYLCATSRGASGGPRETQYFGPGTRLLVL.

The gene calls are TRBV28 and TRBJ2-7; 7 bases match TRBD1. This CDR3 spans 14 amino acids. V lost 7 bases and J lost 5; bases outside the gene matches: 11. The germline V gene has CDR1 MDHEN and CDR2 SYDVKM. The CDR3 DNA follows: TGTGCCAGCACGGTTCCAGGGGGAATCAACGAGCAGTACTTC. This sequence encodes CASTVPGGINEQYF.

This chain uses TRBV19 with TRBJ2-1; D may be TRBD1 (5 bases). V lost 2 bases, J lost 7 bases, and 15 bases lay in between. CDR3 length equals 15 residues. The germline V gene has CDR1 LNHDA and CDR2 SQIVND (reference sequence). CDR3 sequence: CASSILAGPRNEQFF. The CDR3 DNA follows: TGTGCCAGTAGTATACTCGCAGGGCCCAGGAATGAGCAGTTCTTC.

The chain joins TRBV12-5 to TRBJ2-3; 8 positions match TRBD2. From germline, CDR1 is LGHNT and CDR2 FRNRAP. V shed 5 bases, J shed 5 bases, and the junction held 6 bases outside the gene matches. The CDR3 runs 14 residues. The CDR3 region is CASGRSGGGDTQYF. The CDR3 nucleotides are TGTGCTAGTGGTCGCAGCGGGGGTGGAGATACGCAGTATTTT.